A single sample is the source of the 23 T cell receptor beta chains below, sequenced in a study of TET2 disruption in CD19-targeted CAR T cells. Indicated treatment: autologous CTL019 cells: CD19 CAR with 4-1BB and CD3 zeta domains. Only in-frame clones appear in the TCRdb table, and some are missing; sequencing was by immunoSEQ multiplex PCR. Recorded for this sample: more than 25,000 clones. The antigens for these receptors are not known. Sequencing used CD8- CAR+ T cells sorted from cultured blood T cells, obtained for CD19 CAR T cell therapy. Subset reported: CD8-negative CAR-positive T cells from the infusion product. These receptors all stem from a man aged 70 or older with chronic lymphocytic leukemia.

Points on this clone: The read gets to within 3 residues of the CDR3 end, and the germline J gene fills in the rest. The rearrangement uses TRBV7-2 and TRBJ1-2; TRBD1 aligns across 7 bases. This CDR3 contains 15 residues. The germline CDR1 and CDR2 sequences are SGHTA and FQGNSA. The V gene end was trimmed by 5 bases and the J gene end by 3 bases; junction bases not matched to a gene: 9. CDR3 protein: CASSTGRGRHYGYTF. The part of the CDR3 DNA that was read is TGTGCCAGCAGCACCGGGAGGGGGCGGCACTATGGC.

To note about this clone: Read data end 3 residues before the CDR3 end; the end is taken from the germline J gene. The V and J genes are TRBV19 and TRBJ2-4, with 7 bases aligning to TRBD1. Germline CDR1 is LNHDA and CDR2 is SQIVND (reference sequence). This CDR3 is built from 14 residues. The CDR3: CASSIGTGRTGQYF. The CDR3 DNA, read in part, is TGTGCCAGTAGTATAGGAACAGGGCGGACAGGT. Full variable domain (missing parts from reference TRBV19 and TRBJ2-4): DGGITQSPKYLFRKEGQNVTLSCEQNLNHDAMYWYRQDPGQGLRLIYYSQIVNDFQKGDIAEGYSVSREKKESFPLTVTSAQKNPTAFYLCASSIGTGRTGQYFGAGTRLSVL.

On this clone itself: The DNA ends 3 residues before the CDR3 does, and the rest of the CDR3 is filled in from the germline J gene. V gene TRBV18 combines with J gene TRBJ2-2, with TRBD1 as a possible D gene (7 bases). CDR1 is KGHSH, CDR2 LQKENI, per germline. This CDR3 contains 15 residues. The V and J ends lost 4 bases and 1 base respectively, with 10 bases between them. The CDR3 DNA, read in part, is TGTGCCAGCTCACGCGGGACAGAGAACACCGGGGAG. Protein sequence: CASSRGTENTGE. The whole CDR3 sequence reads CASSRGTENTGELFF.

About this clone itself: The observed sequence ends 3 residues before the CDR3 terminus, with the missing tail filled in from the germline J gene. This sequence joins TRBV9 and TRBJ2-1; possibly TRBD2 for D (5 bases). The CDR3 totals 14 residues. Germline assignment: CDR1 SGDLS and CDR2 YYNGEE. V shed 0 bases and J shed 2 bases, with 6 bases lying between them. Incomplete CDR3 DNA: TGTGCCAGCAGCGTAGCCGGGGCCTACAATGAG. It is translated as CASSVAGAYNE. The entire CDR3 sequence reads CASSVAGAYNEQFF.

Notes on this clone: The CDR3 end falls 3 residues outside the read, so it is completed with the germline J gene. The V gene is TRBV2, the J gene TRBJ1-5; D possibly corresponds to TRBD1 (5 bases). Trimming stripped 3 bases from V and 7 bases from J, with 13 bases between. This CDR3 spans 14 amino acids. Looked up from germline, CDR1 is SNHLY and CDR2 is FYNNEI. CDR3 amino acids: CASSDREAVQPQHF. Partial CDR3 DNA: TGTGCCAGCAGTGACAGGGAGGCAGTCCAGCCC.

With respect to this clone: The read terminates 3 residues ahead of where the CDR3 ends, so the germline J gene completes it. This chain uses TRBV27 with TRBJ2-2; 10 bases are a match to TRBD2. From germline, CDR1 is MNHEY and CDR2 SMNVEV (reference sequence). CDR3 length: 17 amino acids. V shed 2 bases and J 1 base; nucleotides not matched to a gene: 4. The DNA read from the CDR3 is TGTGCCAGCAGTTTACCGAGCGGGGGGGGGAACACCGGGGAG. Translating it yields CASSLPSGGGNTGE. The full CDR3 is CASSLPSGGGNTGELFF.

On this clone: The read finishes 3 residues shy of the CDR3 end, and the germline J gene is used to complete it. The genes are TRBV13 and TRBJ2-2; D is perhaps TRBD2 (5 bases). The V and J ends lost 5 bases and 6 bases respectively, with 16 bases between them. The CDR3 length is 15 residues. CDR1 and CDR2 (germline): PRHDT, FYEKMQ (reference sequence). The sequenced part of the CDR3 DNA is TGTGCCAGCAGCCAACTAGGGTATCGAGCCGGGGAG. It yields the protein CASSQLGYRAGE. From start to end, the CDR3 is CASSQLGYRAGELFF.

On this clone itself: The read is 3 residues too short to cover the CDR3 end, so that end is filled in from the germline J gene. The chain carries TRBV27 and TRBJ2-3, with TRBD2 matching over 9 bases. The CDR3 is 17 amino acids. Germline values: CDR1 MNHEY, CDR2 SMNVEV (reference sequence). V dropped 7 bases and J dropped 1; count of bases not matched to a gene: 12. CDR3 amino acids: CASTRGGPYLGTDTQYF. Incomplete CDR3 DNA: TGTGCCAGCACGCGGGGGGGACCGTACTTAGGCACAGATACG.

Details on this clone: The missing CDR3 end, 3 residues past where the read stops, is filled in from the germline J gene. V gene TRBV5-4 combines with J gene TRBJ1-5; D unresolved. Germline CDR1 SGHNT, CDR2 YYREEE (reference sequence). CDR3 length: 13 amino acids. V was shortened by 4 bases and J by 3 bases, with 8 bases between the two germline ends. CDR3 DNA, as far as it was read: TGTGCCAGCAGCCTAGACCACAATCAGCCC. It translates to CASSLDHNQP. The entire CDR3 protein reads CASSLDHNQPQHF.

About this clone itself: Read data end 3 residues before the CDR3 end; the end is taken from the germline J gene. The chain has TRBV5-1 and TRBJ2-7; D is possibly TRBD1 (6 bases). V lost 5 bases, J lost 0 bases, and 12 bases lay in between. CDR3 length equals 14 residues. From germline, CDR1 is SGHRS and CDR2 YFSETQ. The CDR3 loop is CASRPQGTSYEQYF. CDR3 DNA (partial): TGCGCCAGCAGACCCCAGGGGACCTCCTACGAG.

Note on this clone: The read ends 3 residues before the CDR3 terminus; that terminus is restored from the germline J gene. The chain links TRBV18 to TRBJ1-2; tentatively, D is TRBD1 (5 bases). Germline CDR1 KGHSH, CDR2 LQKENI. The CDR3 loop spans 16 amino acids. CDR3 region: CASSPFMQGGTDTYTF. The part of the CDR3 DNA that was read is TGTGCCAGCTCACCCTTCATGCAGGGAGGCACAGATACC.

Remarks on this clone: The CDR3 end is not reached by the read, which stops 3 residues before it; the germline J gene fills it in. The chain uses TRBV7-6 and TRBJ1-2, with D uncertain. Germline V gene lookup returns CDR1 SGHVS and CDR2 FNYEAQ. CDR3 length equals 14 residues. The CDR3: CASSLVGGTDTYTF. CDR3 DNA (partial): TGTGCCAGCAGCTTAGTCGGTGGCACAGATACC.

To note about this clone: The read ends 3 residues early relative to the CDR3; the germline J gene fills the gap. V is TRBV5-1 and J is TRBJ2-1; TRBD2 agrees at 11 bases. This CDR3 is 15 amino acids long. Germline V gene sequence: CDR1 SGHRS, CDR2 YFSETQ. J gave up 2 bases and V 5 bases, and 3 bases lay outside the gene matches. The CDR3 sequence: CASRASGGTYNEQFF. The CDR3 bases that were read are TGCGCCAGCAGGGCTAGCGGGGGGACCTACAATGAG.

As for this clone: The observed sequence ends 3 residues before the CDR3 terminus, with the missing tail filled in from the germline J gene. The gene calls are TRBV7-2 and TRBJ2-4; TRBD1 might be the D (6 bases). This CDR3 is built from 14 residues. CDR1 is SGHTA, CDR2 FQGNSA, per germline. The CDR3 sequence: CASSLSYTGIGQYF. The sequenced CDR3 bases are TGTGCCAGCAGCTTATCATATACAGGGATCGGT.

About this clone: The read is 3 residues too short to cover the CDR3 end, so that end is filled in from the germline J gene. The same CDR3 arises from other DNA sequences in this sample as well. V gene TRBV5-4 combines with J gene TRBJ2-3, with D perhaps TRBD2 (6 bases). V dropped 2 bases and J dropped 1 base, with 11 bases sitting between them. Germline CDR1 is SGHNT and CDR2 is YYREEE (reference sequence). CDR3 size: 15 residues. The CDR3 region is CASSLDGGGTDTQYF. The CDR3 DNA, read in part, is TGTGCCAGCAGCTTAGATGGCGGGGGCACAGATACG. Filled out from reference TRBV5-4 and TRBJ2-3, the complete variable domain reads ETGVTQSPTHLIKTRGQQVTLRCSSQSGHNTVSWYQQALGQGPQFIFQYYREEENGRGNFPPRFSGLQFPNYSSELNVNALELDDSALYLCASSLDGGGTDTQYFGPGTRLTVL.

Of note for this clone: The read gets to within 3 residues of the CDR3 end, and the germline J gene fills in the rest. V and J are TRBV5-1 and TRBJ2-1, with 8 bases matching TRBD2. This CDR3 comprises 15 residues. Germline V gene data show CDR1 as SGHRS and CDR2 as YFSETQ. The junction had 8 bases not matched to a gene; V was cut back by 2 bases and J by 7 bases. The CDR3 sequence: CASSFTGGRANEQFF. The CDR3 bases that were read are TGCGCCAGCAGCTTTACGGGGGGGCGCGCAAATGAG.

About this clone itself: The read falls 3 residues short of the CDR3 end, and the missing part is taken from the germline J gene. The chain combines TRBV5-5 with TRBJ1-4; tentative D call: TRBD1 (6 bases). The CDR3 totals 15 residues. Germline V gives CDR1 SGHKS, CDR2 YYEKEE (reference sequence). Trimming removed 0 bases at V and 6 bases at J, with 12 bases between. CDR3 DNA, as far as it was read: TGTGCCAGCAGCTTGGGGGCGGCAGGGGATGAAAAA. This sequence encodes CASSLGAAGDEK. The whole CDR3 protein reads CASSLGAAGDEKLFF.

Comment on this clone: The read ends 3 residues shy of where the CDR3 ends; the end is completed using the germline J gene. The chain carries TRBV5-6 and TRBJ2-4, with D uncertain. Germline V CDR1 and CDR2: SGHDT, YYEEEE. The CDR3 has 15 amino acids. CDR3 protein: CASSLGPTENYGQYF. CDR3 DNA (partial): TGTGCCAGCAGCCTGGGCCCGACGGAAAACTATGGT.

As regards this clone: The sequence runs out 3 residues before the end of the CDR3; the remainder is reconstructed from the germline J gene. The chain uses TRBV7-9 and TRBJ2-4; 8 nucleotides align to TRBD2. The CDR3 loop spans 14 amino acids. Germline values: CDR1 SEHNR, CDR2 FQNEAQ (reference sequence). This CDR3 reads CASTSGGREETQYF. Incomplete CDR3 DNA: TGTGCCAGCACCTCGGGGGGGAGGGAGGAGACT.

Note on this clone: Read data end 3 residues before the CDR3 end; the end is taken from the germline J gene. The rearrangement links TRBV27 to TRBJ1-6, with D uncertain. With 9 bases removed from V and 6 bases from J, the gap between germline ends came to 12 bases. Germline CDR1 reads MNHEY; CDR2 reads SMNVEV (reference sequence). The CDR3 contains 13 residues. CDR3 DNA, as far as it was read: TGTGCCAGTCAACAGAGAATTAATTCACCC. Its protein is CASQQRINSP. The entire CDR3 is CASQQRINSPLHF.

With regard to this clone: The sequenced fragment ends 3 residues before the CDR3 boundary, so the rest is inferred from the germline J gene. This chain joins TRBV3-1 (or the pseudogene TRBV3-2) and TRBJ2-3, with TRBD2 matching 10 bases. V dropped 0 bases and J dropped 4; count of bases not matched to a gene: 7. The CDR3 extends over 17 amino acids. In germline, CDR1 is LGHDT, CDR2 YNNKEL (reference sequence). The sequenced CDR3 bases are TGTGCCAGCAGCCAAGATTCTCGTCTAGCGGGGGCAGATACG. Amino acids: CASSQDSRLAGADT. The whole CDR3 reads CASSQDSRLAGADTQYF.

A remark on this clone: The junction and the germline gene differ at one end; a read error may be behind it. The read finishes 3 residues shy of the CDR3 end, and the germline J gene is used to complete it. The chain carries TRBV7-3 and TRBJ2-7; 10 positions match TRBD1. CDR3 length: 13 residues. From germline, CDR1 is SGHTA and CDR2 FQGTGA. The CDR3 reads CSSRQGAGYEQYF. Partial CDR3 DNA: TGTTCCAGCAGACAGGGGGCGGGATACGAG.

This clone is deemed medium-sized by its frequency. The CDR3 goes on 3 residues after the read ends, and that part is filled in from the germline J gene. V and J are TRBV5-1 and TRBJ2-3, with 7 bases aligning to TRBD2. CDR1 SGHRS and CDR2 YFSETQ come from the germline V gene. The CDR3 length is 18 residues. Unmatched junction bases numbered 14, after V lost 4 bases and J lost 0 bases. CDR3 protein: CASSTSAGRTTSTDTQYF. Incomplete CDR3 DNA: TGCGCCAGCAGCACTTCAGCGGGGAGAACCACCAGCACAGATACG.